This T cell receptor (beta chain) derives from a study of cytomegalovirus exposure and HLA in healthy donors. Study results and limitations: Among donors in an Asian-associated ancestry cluster, a later analysis reportedly found fewer N-insertions than the roughly 700-donor mean.

Of note for this clone: Its antigen is unknown.

The PCR ran on 60 Vbeta and 13 Jbeta primers. Method: immunoSEQ multiplex PCR; TCRdb's copy keeps in-frame clones and lacks some. The sample shows 100,000 to 150,000 clones, about two thirds of them seen only once. The source material was PBMCs. This clonotype originated in a woman aged 55 to 70 in good health and CMV-seropositive.

CDR3 region: CASSRTGGAYEQYF. The CDR3 DNA is TGTGCCAGCAGCCGGACAGGAGGTGCCTACGAGCAGTACTTC. The V and J genes are TRBV11-1 and TRBJ2-7, with 7 nucleotides matching TRBD1. The CDR3 contains 14 residues. The germline CDR1 and CDR2 sequences are SGHAT and FQDESV (reference sequence). Trimming at V came to 5 bases and at J to 2 bases, leaving 6 bases not matched to a gene.